The 27 T cell receptor beta chains reported below all come from one sample, sequenced in a study of response to subunit inactivated influenza vaccine. TCRdb reprocessed the RT-PCR reads via MiXCR and lists one record per CDR3 protein. The sample lists about 540,000 distinct CDR3 sequences, roughly 23% occurring once. The data were also submitted as part of a second study, on T cells expressing NK-cell markers. That paper notes: Scientists made TCR beta cDNA using 5'RACE template switching with UMIs.

The sample consisted of CD4+ T cells sorted from PBMCs, taken 11 to 12 days after vaccination. All receptors derive from a man aged 45 to 65 who received an inactivated influenza vaccine.

This clonotype was seen only a few times. The chain recombines TRBV29-1 with TRBJ2-2, with 14 bases aligning to TRBD2. V lost 5 bases to trimming and J lost 11 bases; unmatched junction nucleotides: 10. The CDR3 spans 15 residues. Germline lookup yields CDR1 SQVTM and CDR2 ANQGSEA. The CDR3 coding sequence is TGCAGCGTTCAATGGACTAGCGGGAGGAAGGATGAGCTGTTTTTT. Translated, it gives CSVQWTSGRKDELFF.

This clonotype was detected only a few times. The chain recombines TRBV10-1 with TRBJ2-2; TRBD1 or TRBD2 may be the D gene (6 bases each). V lost 9 bases, J lost 4 bases, and 21 bases lay in between. The germline gives CDR1 WNHNN, CDR2 SYGVQD (reference sequence). The CDR3 sequence is 16 residues long. The CDR3 protein is CARWTAETRCTGELFF. As DNA, the CDR3 is TGCGCCAGGTGGACAGCCGAGACTAGGTGCACCGGGGAGCTGTTTTTT.

V usage is TRBV28 and J usage is TRBJ2-7; D is possibly TRBD2 (5 bases). The CDR3 is made up of 12 amino acids. Germline CDR1 MDHEN, CDR2 SYDVKM. The V end lost 7 bases, the J end lost 9 bases, and 16 bases lay between the germline ends. The DNA for the CDR3 is TGTGCCAGCACCGCCCATCGAGGGCGGCAGTACTTC. It encodes CASTAHRGRQYF.

This rearrangement joins TRBV5-6 to TRBJ2-5; D is perhaps TRBD2 (5 bases). The CDR3 runs 14 residues. Germline V gene sequence: CDR1 SGHDT, CDR2 YYEEEE. Between the trimmed V and J ends, which lost 4 bases and 1 base, there was a span of 11 bases. As DNA, the CDR3 is TGTGCCAGCAGCGGCCGGGATCTCCAAGAGACCCAGTACTTC. Its protein is CASSGRDLQETQYF.

This chain links TRBV5-1 with TRBJ2-7; 9 nucleotides agree with TRBD1. V shed 5 bases, J shed 0 bases, and the junction held 9 bases outside the gene matches. The CDR3 is made up of 16 amino acids. From germline, CDR1 is SGHRS and CDR2 YFSETQ. CDR3 nucleotide sequence: TGCGCCAGCAGAATAACAGGGGGCGGTTTCTCCTACGAGCAGTACTTC. Translation gives CASRITGGGFSYEQYF.

This clonotype was seen a handful of times. The chain combines TRBV7-8 with TRBJ2-3; D is unresolved. This CDR3 contains 14 residues. Germline V gene sequence: CDR1 SGHVS, CDR2 FQNEAQ. The V end lost 1 base, the J end lost 3 bases, and 8 bases lay between the germline ends. The CDR3 DNA follows: TGTGCCAGCAGCTTAGGTTACGGGACAGATACGCAGTATTTT. It translates to CASSLGYGTDTQYF.

This clonotype was detected only a few times. This chain links TRBV4-3 with TRBJ1-1; D gene uncertain. V dropped 0 bases and J dropped 5 bases, with 7 bases sitting between them. The germline V gene encodes CDR1 LGHNA and CDR2 YSLEER. The CDR3 is 13 residues long. CDR3 coding DNA: TGCGCCAGCAGCCAAGATTCGAGGACTGAAGCTTTCTTT. Protein product: CASSQDSRTEAFF.

V and J are TRBV5-1 and TRBJ2-1, with TRBD1 matching over 7 bases. V was pared by 4 bases and J by 7 bases, with 11 bases of the junction left unmatched. In germline, CDR1 is SGHRS, CDR2 YFSETQ. The CDR3 has 15 residues. The CDR3 reads CASSETGQVGNEQFF. In DNA, the CDR3 is TGCGCCAGCAGCGAAACAGGACAGGTTGGGAATGAGCAGTTCTTC.

The genes are TRBV6-2 or TRBV6-3 and TRBJ1-2; no reliable D call. Germline CDR1 reads MNHEY; CDR2 reads SVGEGT. The CDR3 loop spans 16 amino acids. V was cut by 6 bases and J by 3 bases, with 20 bases left in between. CDR3 residues: CASSSPRGFRDYGYTF. The CDR3 DNA reads TGTGCCAGCAGCTCACCCCGCGGGTTTCGGGACTATGGCTACACCTTC.

V usage is TRBV12-5 and J usage is TRBJ2-5; D might be TRBD2 (5 bases). Judging by the DNA end, TRBJ2-1 fits better; the J call may be wrong. CDR1 is LGHNT and CDR2 is FRNRAP in the germline V gene. The CDR3 has 13 amino acids. The CDR3 protein is CASGLGREETQFF. Written as DNA, the CDR3 is TGTGCTAGTGGTTTAGGACGGGAAGAGACCCAGTTCTTC.

The CDR3 sequence is CASSFSGGMYEQYF. As DNA, the CDR3 is TGTGCCAGCAGTTTTTCAGGGGGTATGTACGAGCAGTACTTC. This chain connects TRBV28 to TRBJ2-7, with TRBD1 identical over 7 bases. CDR1 and CDR2 from the germline V gene are MDHEN and SYDVKM. The CDR3 contains 14 residues. V shed 3 bases and J 4 bases; nucleotides not matched to a gene: 6.

This chain joins TRBV6-2 or TRBV6-3 and TRBJ2-1; 12 bases agree with TRBD2. Germline values: CDR1 MNHEY, CDR2 SVGEGT. V lost 7 bases to trimming and J lost 7 bases; unmatched junction nucleotides: 8. CDR3 size: 15 residues. CDR3 sequence reads: CASKSGTSGPNEQFF. CDR3 in DNA: TGTGCCAGCAAATCCGGGACTAGCGGGCCGAATGAGCAGTTCTTC.

The chain links TRBV4-1 to TRBJ2-5; maybe TRBD2 (5 bases). This CDR3 has 16 residues. CDR1 MGHRA and CDR2 YSYEKL come from the germline V gene. V gave up 4 bases and J gave up 5 bases, with 20 bases separating them. The chain's CDR3 is CASSREISGVGETQYF. CDR3 DNA: TGCGCCAGCAGCCGGGAGATATCCGGGGTTGGGGAGACCCAGTACTTC.

The chain employs TRBV6-1 and TRBJ2-1, with 9 bases identical to TRBD2. Germline V CDR1 and CDR2: MNHNS, SASEGT. The CDR3 loop spans 17 amino acids. Losses at the gene ends were 4 bases for V and 8 bases for J; bases not matched to a gene: 15. This CDR3 is CASSALWRAGGMHEQFF. The CDR3 coding sequence is TGTGCCAGCAGTGCCCTTTGGAGAGCGGGAGGAATGCATGAGCAGTTCTTC.

This clonotype has just a few counts. The V and J genes are TRBV20-1 and TRBJ1-5; the match to TRBD1 covers 9 bases. V lost 3 bases and J lost 6; bases outside the gene matches: 6. The germline V gene has CDR1 DFQATT and CDR2 SNEGSKA (reference sequence). This CDR3 region has 14 residues. CDR3 sequence: CSARRGQGSQPQHF. The CDR3 DNA reads as TGCAGTGCTAGGCGGGGACAGGGAAGTCAGCCCCAGCATTTT.

This chain uses TRBV25-1 with TRBJ2-7, with 13 nucleotides matching TRBD2. V lost 4 bases to trimming and J lost 0 bases; unmatched junction nucleotides: 3. Germline CDR1 MGHDK, CDR2 SYGVNS. There are 16 residues in the CDR3. For the CDR3, the DNA is TGTGCCAGCAGTGTTAGGACTAGCGGGAGCTCCTACGAGCAGTACTTC. This gives the protein CASSVRTSGSSYEQYF.

The chain recombines TRBV20-1 with TRBJ2-5, with 8 bases lining up with TRBD2. This CDR3 is built from 14 residues. Germline trimming cut 6 bases from V and 4 bases from J; bases unmatched to any gene: 10. CDR1 and CDR2 (germline): DFQATT, SNEGSKA (reference sequence). DNA for the CDR3: TGCAGTGCCGAAAGCGGGAGCGGTGGAGAGACCCAGTACTTC. Its translation is CSAESGSGGETQYF.

There are many counts of this clonotype. The CDR3 here is CSVRDIPYEQYF. The CDR3 DNA reads as TGCAGCGTGAGGGACATCCCCTACGAGCAGTACTTC. This chain joins TRBV29-1 and TRBJ2-7; D perhaps matches TRBD1 (6 bases). This CDR3 region has 12 residues. The V and J ends lost 6 bases and 2 bases respectively, with 11 bases between them. CDR1 is SQVTM and CDR2 is ANQGSEA in the germline V gene.

This clonotype occurred a few times. The genes are TRBV6-1 and TRBJ2-2, with unresolved D. V lost 0 bases, J lost 7 bases, and 6 bases lay in between. This CDR3 has 13 residues. Germline CDR1 and CDR2: MNHNS and SASEGT. In DNA, the CDR3 is TGTGCCAGCAGTGAAGCCTTAAACGGGGAGCTGTTTTTT. The encoded protein is CASSEALNGELFF.

This clonotype was seen only once. V is TRBV28 and J is TRBJ2-2; D is ambiguous. The V gene lost 4 bases and the J gene lost 6 bases, with 6 bases spanning the gap. CDR1 is MDHEN and CDR2 is SYDVKM in the germline V gene. The CDR3 runs to 12 residues. CDR3 sequence reads: CASSWVAGELFF. CDR3 in DNA: TGTGCCAGCAGTTGGGTGGCCGGGGAGCTGTTTTTT. The full variable domain, rest sourced from reference TRBV28 and TRBJ2-2, is DVKVTQSSRYLVKRTGEKVFLECVQDMDHENMFWYRQDPGLGLRLIYFSYDVKMKEKGDIPEGYSVSREKKERFSLILESASTNQTSMYLCASSWVAGELFFGEGSRLTVL.

This sequence joins TRBV7-2 and TRBJ2-7, with 7 bases matching TRBD1. There are 15 residues in the CDR3. The J segment lost 2 bases and the V segment lost 5 bases, leaving 9 bases of the junction unmatched. Germline lookup yields CDR1 SGHTA and CDR2 FQGNSA. CDR3 amino acids: CASSPQGSATYEQYF. The CDR3, as DNA: TGTGCCAGCAGCCCACAGGGGAGTGCCACCTACGAGCAGTACTTC. The full variable domain, completed using reference TRBV7-2 and TRBJ2-7, is GAGVSQSPSNKVTEKGKDVELRCDPISGHTALYWYRQSLGQGLEFLIYFQGNSAPDKSGLPSDRFSAERTGGSVSTLTIQRTQQEDSAVYLCASSPQGSATYEQYFGPGTRLTVT.

This clonotype was found a few times. CDR3 amino acids: CASNSPREGETQYF. DNA of the CDR3: TGCGCCAGCAACTCACCTCGAGAGGGGGAGACCCAGTACTTC. This chain joins TRBV5-1 and TRBJ2-5; D assignment may be TRBD1 or TRBD2 (5 bases each). In germline, CDR1 is SGHRS, CDR2 YFSETQ. The CDR3 is 14 amino acids. Trimming stripped 6 bases from V and 5 bases from J, with 17 bases between.

The J gene is TRBJ2-1, the V gene TRBV18, with a tentative D call TRBD2 (6 bases). The germline gives CDR1 KGHSH, CDR2 LQKENI. The CDR3 has 14 residues. Trimming removed 2 bases from V and 9 bases from J, with 14 bases in between. The CDR3 DNA reads TGTGCCAGCTCACCAAGGGACTTAGGTAGTGAGCAGTTCTTC. This gives the protein CASSPRDLGSEQFF.

V gene TRBV20-1 combines with J gene TRBJ2-7; 9 nucleotides agree with TRBD2. Germline trimming cut 6 bases from V and 4 bases from J; bases unmatched to any gene: 7. Looked up from germline, CDR1 is DFQATT and CDR2 is SNEGSKA (reference sequence). The CDR3 runs 13 residues. The CDR3 region is CSARASGEYEQYF. In DNA, the CDR3 is TGCAGTGCGAGGGCTAGCGGGGAATACGAGCAGTACTTC.

The chain's CDR3 is CATSRDDRIPEAFF. As DNA, the CDR3 is TGTGCCACCAGCAGAGATGACAGAATCCCTGAAGCTTTCTTT. This chain uses TRBV15 with TRBJ1-1; possibly TRBD1 for D (5 bases). The germline V gene has CDR1 LNHNV and CDR2 YYDKDF (reference sequence). V dropped 0 bases and J dropped 6 bases, with 11 bases sitting between them. The CDR3 has 14 residues.

This clonotype has more than one count but fewer than ten. The chain combines TRBV5-1 with TRBJ2-1; D might be TRBD1 (6 bases). The V gene lost 0 bases and the J gene lost 2 bases, with 12 bases spanning the gap. CDR3 size: 16 residues. The germline CDR1 and CDR2 sequences are SGHRS and YFSETQ. Here the CDR3 reads CASSLVQGRPYNEQFF. The CDR3 DNA follows: TGCGCCAGCAGCTTGGTTCAGGGGCGACCCTACAATGAGCAGTTCTTC.

This rearrangement joins TRBV6-5 to TRBJ1-4, with TRBD1 matching 7 bases. The length of the CDR3 is 15 residues. The V gene end was trimmed by 0 bases and the J gene end by 8 bases; junction bases not matched to a gene: 6. In germline, CDR1 is MNHEY, CDR2 SVGAGI. CDR3 region: CASSYSRDSMEKLFF. The CDR3 DNA sequence: TGTGCCAGCAGTTACTCGAGGGACAGCATGGAAAAACTGTTTTTT.